The sequence of this T cell receptor (beta chain) was determined in a study of blood T cell repertoires in COVID-19 (dated by TCRdb to the early 2020s). Describing the broader study: Samples from collaborators originated in the United States, Italy and Spain and spanned both the acute and convalescent phases of COVID-19. Subjects who had been exposed to COVID-19, were actively infected with it, or had recovered from it provided the deeply sampled blood TCRbeta repertoires that made up the dataset. Where available, HLA class I and class II types were taken from metadata supplied by the sample provider and were not determined by assay-based typing. The prospective study material was composed of cDNA or gDNA derived from T cells, B-cell-depleted T cells, or PBMCs. The samples were drawn from the first 160 participants of the ongoing ImmuneRACE study and from roughly 1,300 subjects provided by 6 global collaborators. A freely available public database, intended as a resource for researchers studying the immune response to SARS-CoV-2, is where the repertoires were released. Nearly every sample came with metadata listing a de-identified subject ID, COVID-19 status, age in years and sex. The research as a whole found: The quantity of clinical and demographic metadata differed by source and by participant and was supplied without curation.

Enrolling through a virtual design, the prospective study's participants ranged in age from roughly 18 to 89 years and lived across 20 to 30 United States geographic areas. In the prospective study, participants were assigned to cohorts based on the clinical history participants reported in a screening survey and a study questionnaire. For ImmuneRACE Cohort 3, a participant was defined as recovered based on two consecutive negative NP/OP PCR tests, clearance by a healthcare professional, or resolution of symptoms. In the prospective study, mobile phlebotomists collected whole blood, serum and a nasopharyngeal or oropharyngeal swab from each participant. Additional blood draws and questionnaires over an approximately two-month period could optionally be provided by prospective study participants. Blood samples from the prospective study were shipped frozen or at room temperature prior to DNA extraction.

V drops 7 bases and J drops 5 bases, leaving 17 bases in between. The CDR3 has 15 amino acids, counting the end cysteine and phenylalanine. Only the CDR3 DNA is retained, 45 bases long and in frame from the first base. There are a few counts of this clone. Its antigen remains undetermined. Nothing much larger sits one base from this clone, and base qualities are not available. TCRbeta CDR3 regions were amplified from genomic DNA by means of the immunoSEQ Assay, a bias-controlled multiplex PCR. In the paper's pipeline: Within the assay, amplification of reference gene primers was used to estimate how many nucleated cells each sample contained. To quantify the absolute abundance of each unique TCRbeta CDR3 rearrangement, sequence reads were collapsed and filtered. For each sample, productive Simpson clonality was calculated as the square root of Simpson's diversity index over productive rearrangements. What TCRdb holds here is the immuneACCESS table cut down to in-frame rearrangements. Part of the clones is not present; checked against another copy, under half of the missing clones reflect an unresolved V gene, and the others are unexplained. The V and J calls and clone size come from that table; D and trimming were worked out from the DNA. The sample includes 320,000 or so clones, with 87% observed a single time. More than 1% of the sample is taken by the ten largest.

The source is a woman in her twenties or thirties who had recovered from COVID-19. The chain couples TRBV6-7 to TRBJ1-4; TRBD1 is perhaps the D gene, given 6 matching bases. TRBV6-7 is recorded as an ORF, its role being uncertain. Sequencing used PBMCs or T cells enriched from blood (not recorded which). The CDR3 in this case is CASKKRQVGNEKLFF. Here is the DNA: TGTGCCAGCAAGAAAAGACAGGTGGGAAATGAAAAACTGTTTTTT.